The source of this TCR beta chain is a study of CD8 T cells in ankylosing spondylitis. By quantitative 5'-RACE with molecular barcodes, the TCR beta libraries were made. TCRdb independently ran MiXCR on the 5' RACE reads; one entry per CDR3 protein. This repertoire shows around 130,000 distinct CDR3 sequences, roughly a tenth found once; its top ten account for more than 3%. This CDR3 has 17 residues. The V gene lost 3 bases and the J gene lost 0 bases, with 18 bases spanning the gap. Germline-derived CDR1 and CDR2 are MGHRA and YSYEKL. This receptor was identified in a male donor with ankylosing spondylitis or in good health (not recorded which). This sequence joins TRBV4-1 and TRBJ2-7, with D possibly matching TRBD2 (7 bases). The sample comprised blood, either unsorted or a sorted T cell fraction (not recorded which). The CDR3 DNA follows: TGCGCCAGCAGCCAGGTCGGGGGGCTAGCGGTCTCCTACGAGCAGTACTTC. This sequence encodes CASSQVGGLAVSYEQYF.